The 11 T cell receptor beta chains reported below all come from one sample, sequenced in a study of T-cell memory formation after mild COVID-19 (dated by TCRdb to the early 2020s). Libraries were made using 5' RACE. These reads were obtained on an Illumina NovaSeq 6000. TCRdb passed the public sequencing reads through fastp at Q25 and MiXCR, retaining productive beta sequences. Identical CDR3 protein sequences are pooled into one entry, listed with their most common genes and DNA. Recorded for this sample are about 620,000 distinct CDR3 sequences; 18% of them occurred a single time. The ten largest clones represent approximately 12% of the sample. Material: PBMCs or a T cell subset sorted from them (not recorded which). These receptors came from an adult woman who had mild COVID-19 (a few samples of this study predate the infection). The sample titles of this study are shuffled in the database, so cell type and time point are left out; the donor was told from shared clones.

This clonotype was detected only a few times. This chain connects TRBV11-2 to TRBJ1-6, with D perhaps matching TRBD1 (6 bases). The V gene's germline CDR1 is SGHAT and CDR2 FQNNGV. Between the trimmed V and J ends, which lost 5 bases and 6 bases, there was a span of 17 bases. This CDR3 comprises 16 residues. This CDR3 reads CASSPSFGGANSPLHF. Here the CDR3 DNA reads TGTGCCAGCAGCCCCAGCTTTGGGGGGGCTAATTCACCCCTCCACTTT. Full variable domain (remainder filled in from reference TRBV11-2 and TRBJ1-6): EAGVAQSPRYKIIEKRQSVAFWCNPISGHATLYWYQQILGQGPKLLIQFQNNGVVDDSQLPKDRFSAERLKGVDSTLKIQPAKLEDSAVYLCASSPSFGGANSPLHFGNGTRLTVT.

The chain joins TRBV4-3 to TRBJ2-7; unclear D gene. Germline V lookup: CDR1 LGHNA, CDR2 YSLEER. The germline V and J ends were trimmed by 2 bases and 2 bases, with 13 bases remaining between them. This CDR3 region has 15 residues. DNA for the CDR3: TGCGCCAGCAGCCAAAGACAAGGGAAGGCCTACGAGCAGTACTTC. Its protein is CASSQRQGKAYEQYF.

This sequence joins TRBV29-1 and TRBJ1-2; TRBD1 is a possible D gene (6 bases). This CDR3 contains 13 residues. Per the germline V gene, CDR1 is SQVTM and CDR2 is ANQGSEA. The ends were cut back, 4 bases at V and 7 bases at J, with 16 bases in the middle. DNA for the CDR3: TGCAGCGTTGGGAACAATGAGGGGGGTGGCTACACCTTC. This gives the protein CSVGNNEGGGYTF.

This clonotype showed up many times. J is TRBJ2-7 and V is TRBV12-3 or TRBV12-4, with D tentatively TRBD2 (5 bases). CDR3 size: 12 residues. Trimming stripped 2 bases from V and 5 bases from J, with 7 bases between. In nucleotides, the CDR3 is TGTGCCAGCAGTTTATCTAGCCACGAGCAGTACTTC. Translated, it gives CASSLSSHEQYF.

This clonotype turned up a few times. The chain uses TRBV7-3 and TRBJ2-1; perhaps TRBD2 as D (6 bases). Germline-derived CDR1 and CDR2 are SGHTA and FQGTGA. The CDR3 contains 13 residues. The ends were cut back, 5 bases at V and 4 bases at J, with 9 bases in the middle. The CDR3 DNA reads as TGTGCCAGCAGCATGACTAGTTACAATGAGCAGTTCTTC. It codes for CASSMTSYNEQFF.

The table lists this clonotype with many counts. The chain joins TRBV5-1 to TRBJ2-2; no firm D call. V lost 0 bases to trimming and J lost 6 bases, with 12 bases between them. CDR1 is SGHRS and CDR2 is YFSETQ in the germline V gene. The CDR3 runs to 15 residues. The CDR3 nucleotides read TGCGCCAGCAGCTTGGGGACGGGCCACGCCGGGGAGCTGTTTTTT. It codes for CASSLGTGHAGELFF.

This chain's CDR3 is CATSRDWDLGEQYF. The DNA of the CDR3 is TGTGCCACCAGCAGAGATTGGGACCTGGGGGAGCAGTACTTC. The rearrangement uses TRBV15 and TRBJ2-7; D is perhaps TRBD1 or TRBD2 (5 bases each). V lost 0 bases and J lost 7, with 13 bases in between. The CDR3 is made up of 14 amino acids. Germline V gives CDR1 LNHNV, CDR2 YYDKDF (reference sequence).

This clonotype was seen more than once but under ten times. This chain links TRBV18 with TRBJ2-7; D remains unclear. With 4 bases removed from V and 2 bases from J, the gap between germline ends came to 15 bases. This CDR3 comprises 15 residues. Germline V lookup: CDR1 KGHSH, CDR2 LQKENI. The CDR3 coding sequence is TGTGCCAGCTCACTAGGTCCGGGTTCTACCTACGAGCAGTACTTC. It is translated as CASSLGPGSTYEQYF.

This clonotype has more than one count but fewer than ten. This chain connects TRBV27 to TRBJ2-7, with 9 bases aligning to TRBD1. Trimming at V came to 6 bases and at J to 4 bases, leaving 7 bases not matched to a gene. The CDR3 is made up of 14 amino acids. Per the germline V gene, CDR1 is MNHEY and CDR2 is SMNVEV (reference sequence). CDR3 amino acids: CASRGPGTGYEQYF. CDR3 nucleotide sequence: TGTGCCAGCAGGGGCCCCGGGACAGGGTACGAGCAGTACTTC.

The rearrangement joins TRBV20-1 to TRBJ2-7; no clear D gene. Germline V gene lookup returns CDR1 DFQATT and CDR2 SNEGSKA (reference sequence). This CDR3 region has 15 residues. Between the trimmed V and J ends, which lost 0 bases and 0 bases, there was a span of 12 bases. The CDR3 coding sequence is TGCAGTGCTAGAGATCCCTGGAGAAACTCCTACGAGCAGTACTTC. It yields the protein CSARDPWRNSYEQYF.

This clonotype has just a few counts. V is TRBV11-3 and J is TRBJ2-7; weak D call: TRBD2 (6 bases). V shed 5 bases and J shed 1 base, with 18 bases lying between them. The CDR3 loop spans 16 amino acids. Germline assignment: CDR1 SGHNT and CDR2 YENEEA. CDR3 in DNA: TGTGCCAGCAGCCCCCTGGTCGGGGGTGGGTCCTACGAGCAGTACTTC. It is translated as CASSPLVGGGSYEQYF.